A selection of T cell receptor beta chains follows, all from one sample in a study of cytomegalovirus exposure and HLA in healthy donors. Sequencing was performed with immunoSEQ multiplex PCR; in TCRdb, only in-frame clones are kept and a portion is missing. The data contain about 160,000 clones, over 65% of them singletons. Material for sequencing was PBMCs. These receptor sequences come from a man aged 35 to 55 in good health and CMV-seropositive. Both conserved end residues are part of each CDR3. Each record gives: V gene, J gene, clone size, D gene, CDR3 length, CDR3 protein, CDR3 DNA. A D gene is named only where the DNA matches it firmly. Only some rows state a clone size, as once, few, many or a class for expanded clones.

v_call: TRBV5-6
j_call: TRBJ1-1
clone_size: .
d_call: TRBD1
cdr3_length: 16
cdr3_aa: CASSPGGDRGLTEAFF
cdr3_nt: TGTGCCAGCAGCCCGGGGGGGGACAGGGGGCTAACTGAAGCTTTCTTT

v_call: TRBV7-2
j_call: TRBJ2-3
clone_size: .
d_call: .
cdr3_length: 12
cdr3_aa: CASSNPGDTQYF
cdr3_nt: TGTGCCAGCAGTAACCCCGGAGATACGCAGTATTTT

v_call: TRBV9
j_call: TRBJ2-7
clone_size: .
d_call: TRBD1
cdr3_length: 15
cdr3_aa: CASSVGQGAPYEQYF
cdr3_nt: TGTGCCAGCAGCGTGGGACAGGGGGCTCCCTACGAGCAGTACTTC

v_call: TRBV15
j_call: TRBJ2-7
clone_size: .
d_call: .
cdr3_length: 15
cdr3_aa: CATSRDGGRADEQYF
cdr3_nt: TGTGCCACCAGCAGAGATGGGGGCAGGGCGGACGAGCAGTACTTC

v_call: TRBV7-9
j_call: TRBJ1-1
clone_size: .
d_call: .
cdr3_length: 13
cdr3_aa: CASNPGGRTEAFF
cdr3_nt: TGTGCCAGCAACCCGGGGGGGCGCACTGAAGCTTTCTTT

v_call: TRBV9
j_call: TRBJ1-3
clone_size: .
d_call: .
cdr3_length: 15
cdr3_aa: CASSVAASGGDTIYF
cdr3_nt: TGTGCCAGCAGCGTAGCAGCATCGGGGGGAGACACCATATATTTT

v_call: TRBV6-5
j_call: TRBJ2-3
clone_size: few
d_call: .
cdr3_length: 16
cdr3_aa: CASSYAGGTSTDTQYF
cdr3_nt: TGTGCCAGCAGTTATGCAGGGGGGACTAGCACAGATACGCAGTATTTT

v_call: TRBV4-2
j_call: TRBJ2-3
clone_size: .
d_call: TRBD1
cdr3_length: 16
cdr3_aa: CASSQVGDRGTDTQYF
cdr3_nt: TGTGCCAGCAGCCAAGTAGGAGACAGGGGTACAGATACGCAGTATTTT

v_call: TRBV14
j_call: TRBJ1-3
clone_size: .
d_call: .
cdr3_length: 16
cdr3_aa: CASSQERQVRRITIYF
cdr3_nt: TGTGCCAGCAGCCAAGAAAGGCAGGTTAGGCGAATCACCATATATTTT

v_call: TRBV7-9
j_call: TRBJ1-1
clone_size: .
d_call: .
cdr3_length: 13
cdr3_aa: CASSPPRTTEAFF
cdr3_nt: TGTGCCAGCAGCCCACCTAGAACCACTGAAGCTTTCTTT

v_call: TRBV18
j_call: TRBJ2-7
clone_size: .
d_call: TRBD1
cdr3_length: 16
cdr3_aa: CASSIEGTGSDGEQYF
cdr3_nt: TGTGCCAGCTCAATAGAGGGGACAGGGTCTGATGGCGAGCAGTACTTC

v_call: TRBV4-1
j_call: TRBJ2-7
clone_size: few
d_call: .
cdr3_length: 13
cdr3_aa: CASSHVIGGGLSF
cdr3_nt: TGCGCCAGCAGCCATGTTATAGGGGGAGGGTTGTCTTTC

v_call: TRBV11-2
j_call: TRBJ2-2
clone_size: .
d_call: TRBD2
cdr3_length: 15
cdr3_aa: CASSLAGLVSGELFF
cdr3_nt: TGTGCCAGCAGCTTAGCGGGACTAGTTTCCGGGGAGCTGTTTTTT

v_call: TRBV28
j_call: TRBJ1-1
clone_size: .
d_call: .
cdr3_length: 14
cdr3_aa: CASKGAGGNTEAFF
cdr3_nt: TGTGCCAGCAAAGGGGCAGGCGGGAACACTGAAGCTTTCTTT

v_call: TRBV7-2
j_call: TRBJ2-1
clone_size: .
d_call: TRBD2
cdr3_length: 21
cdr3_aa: CASSLAGPGLAGGTVRNEQFF
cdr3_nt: TGTGCCAGCAGCTTAGCGGGTCCGGGACTAGCGGGGGGAACCGTGAGGAATGAGCAGTTCTTC

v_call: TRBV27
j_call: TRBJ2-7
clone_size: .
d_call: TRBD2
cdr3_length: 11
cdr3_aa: CAVGGAGEQYF
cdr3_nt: TGTGCCGTCGGGGGGGCAGGAGAGCAGTACTTC

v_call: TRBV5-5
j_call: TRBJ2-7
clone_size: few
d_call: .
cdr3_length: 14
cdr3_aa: CASSSEQGYYEQYF
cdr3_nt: TGTGCCAGCAGCTCTGAACAGGGATACTACGAGCAGTACTTC

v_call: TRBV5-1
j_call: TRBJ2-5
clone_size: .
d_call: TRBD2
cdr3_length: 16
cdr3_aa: CASSLGPGTSGETQYF
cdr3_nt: TGCGCCAGCAGCTTGGGCCCCGGGACTAGTGGAGAGACCCAGTACTTC

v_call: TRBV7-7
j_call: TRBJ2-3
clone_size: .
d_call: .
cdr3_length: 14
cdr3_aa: CASSPPGSPDTQYF
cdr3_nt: TGTGCTAGCAGCCCCCCAGGGTCCCCAGATACGCAGTATTTT

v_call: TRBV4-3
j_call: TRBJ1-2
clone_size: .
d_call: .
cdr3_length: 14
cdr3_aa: CASSQGAGAGGYTF
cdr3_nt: TGCGCCAGCAGCCAAGGCGCGGGGGCGGGGGGCTACACCTTC

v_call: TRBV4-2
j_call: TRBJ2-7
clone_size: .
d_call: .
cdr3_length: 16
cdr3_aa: CASSQEMGGLPYEQYF
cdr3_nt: TGTGCCAGCAGCCAAGAGATGGGGGGGCTTCCCTACGAGCAGTACTTC

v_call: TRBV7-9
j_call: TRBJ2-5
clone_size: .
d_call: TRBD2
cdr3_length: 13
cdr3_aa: CASSTGLAETQYF
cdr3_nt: TGTGCCAGCAGCACGGGACTAGCTGAGACCCAGTACTTC

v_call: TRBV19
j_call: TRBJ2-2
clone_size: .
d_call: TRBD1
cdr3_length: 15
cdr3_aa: CATTDRAASTGELFF
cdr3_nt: TGTGCCACCACAGACAGGGCGGCTTCCACCGGGGAGCTGTTTTTT

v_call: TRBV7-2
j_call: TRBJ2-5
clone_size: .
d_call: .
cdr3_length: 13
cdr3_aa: CASSPWRQETQYF
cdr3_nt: TGTGCCAGCAGCCCTTGGCGGCAAGAGACCCAGTACTTC

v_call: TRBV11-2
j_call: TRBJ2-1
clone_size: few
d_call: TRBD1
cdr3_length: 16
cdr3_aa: CASSPGGTGLFNEQFF
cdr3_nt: TGTGCCAGCAGCCCCGGGGGGACAGGGTTGTTCAATGAGCAGTTCTTC

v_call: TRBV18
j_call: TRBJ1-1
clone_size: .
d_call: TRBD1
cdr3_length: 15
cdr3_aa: CASSPGTGWATEAFF
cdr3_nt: TGTGCCAGCTCACCTGGGACAGGGTGGGCCACTGAAGCTTTCTTT

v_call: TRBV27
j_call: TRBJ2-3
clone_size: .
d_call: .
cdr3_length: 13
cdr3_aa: CASSSREGDTQYF
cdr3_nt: TGTGCCAGCTCGTCCAGGGAAGGGGATACGCAGTATTTT

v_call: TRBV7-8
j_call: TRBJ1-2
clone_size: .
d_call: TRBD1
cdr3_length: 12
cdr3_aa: CASSLGDRPPLF
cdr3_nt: TGTGCCAGCAGCTTAGGGGACAGGCCACCCCTCTTC

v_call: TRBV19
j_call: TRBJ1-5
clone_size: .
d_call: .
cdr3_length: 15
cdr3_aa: CASSGGDMSNQPQHF
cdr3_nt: TGTGCCAGTAGTGGTGGGGACATGAGCAATCAGCCCCAGCATTTT

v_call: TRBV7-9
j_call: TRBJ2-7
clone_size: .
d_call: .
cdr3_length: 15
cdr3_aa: CASSLQAPAFYEQYF
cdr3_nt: TGTGCCAGCAGCTTACAAGCCCCCGCGTTCTACGAGCAGTACTTC

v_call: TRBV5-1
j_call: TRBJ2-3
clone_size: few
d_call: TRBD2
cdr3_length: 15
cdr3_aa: CASSLRGVSTDTQYF
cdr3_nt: TGCGCCAGCAGCTTGCGGGGGGTCAGCACAGATACGCAGTATTTT

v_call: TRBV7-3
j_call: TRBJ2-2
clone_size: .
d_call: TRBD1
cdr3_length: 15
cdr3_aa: CASSTGQGRTGELFF
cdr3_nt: TGTGCCAGCAGCACAGGACAGGGCAGGACCGGGGAGCTGTTTTTT

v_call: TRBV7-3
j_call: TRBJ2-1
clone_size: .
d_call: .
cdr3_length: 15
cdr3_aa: CASSLGRASYNEQFF
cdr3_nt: TGTGCCAGCAGTCTAGGCAGGGCGTCCTACAATGAGCAGTTCTTC

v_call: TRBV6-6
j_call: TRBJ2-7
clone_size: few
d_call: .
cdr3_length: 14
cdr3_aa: CASSYSQGSREQYF
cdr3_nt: TGTGCCAGCAGTTACTCACAGGGATCTCGCGAGCAGTACTTC

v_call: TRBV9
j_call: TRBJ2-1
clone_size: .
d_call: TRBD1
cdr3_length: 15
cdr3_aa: CASSVQGVSYNEQFF
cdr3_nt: TGTGCCAGCAGCGTACAGGGGGTGTCCTACAATGAGCAGTTCTTC

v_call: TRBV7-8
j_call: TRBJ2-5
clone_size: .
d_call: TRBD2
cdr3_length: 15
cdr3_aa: CASSLGLAPQETQYF
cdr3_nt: TGTGCCAGCAGCCTCGGACTAGCTCCCCAAGAGACCCAGTACTTC

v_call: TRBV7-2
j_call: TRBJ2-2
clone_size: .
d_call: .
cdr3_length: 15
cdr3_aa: CASSLTDRKGGELFF
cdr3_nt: TGTGCCAGCAGCTTGACCGACAGAAAGGGCGGGGAGCTGTTTTTT

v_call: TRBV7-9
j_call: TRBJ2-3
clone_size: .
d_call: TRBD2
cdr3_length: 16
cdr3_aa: CASSSRLAGGPDTQYF
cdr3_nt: TGTGCCAGCAGCTCAAGACTAGCGGGCGGGCCAGATACGCAGTATTTT

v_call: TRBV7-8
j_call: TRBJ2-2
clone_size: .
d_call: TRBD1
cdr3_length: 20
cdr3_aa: CASSLGIIGYGTGFTGELFF
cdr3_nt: TGTGCCAGCAGCTTAGGGATTATAGGGTACGGGACAGGTTTCACCGGGGAGCTGTTTTTT

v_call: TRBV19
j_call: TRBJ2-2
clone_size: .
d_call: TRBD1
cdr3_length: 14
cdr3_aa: CASSWGTGVRELFF
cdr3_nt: TGTGCCAGTAGTTGGGGGACAGGGGTGCGGGAGCTGTTTTTT

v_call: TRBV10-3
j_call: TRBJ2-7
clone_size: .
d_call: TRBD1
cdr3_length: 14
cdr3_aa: CAISNDRALREQYF
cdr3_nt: TGTGCCATCAGTAATGACAGGGCATTGAGGGAGCAGTACTTC